These 17 T cell receptor beta chains came from one sample sequenced in a study of somatic mutations in cytotoxic T cells in rheumatoid arthritis. Here immunoSEQ multiplex PCR was the method, and the copy in TCRdb shows in-frame clones only, minus some. This table holds fewer than 20,000 clones, roughly 77% found once. Specimen: CD8+ T cells sorted from blood. All receptors derive from an adult with rheumatoid arthritis.

The rearrangement links TRBV9 to TRBJ2-1, with TRBD2 matching 8 bases. This CDR3 contains 19 residues. The J segment lost 5 bases and the V segment lost 0 bases, leaving 16 bases of the junction unmatched. CDR1 is SGDLS and CDR2 is YYNGEE in the germline V gene. The CDR3 sequence: CASSVGGPSGGHYNNEQFF. The DNA for the CDR3 is TGTGCCAGCAGCGTAGGGGGTCCAAGCGGGGGACATTACAACAATGAGCAGTTCTTC.

This rearrangement joins TRBV6-7 to TRBJ2-1; no firm D call. TRBV6-7 is assigned to the ORF class and has an uncertain function. CDR3 length: 15 residues. Trimming pared 0 bases from V and 3 bases from J, leaving 9 bases between. Here the CDR3 reads CASSYSRLFYNEQFF. DNA for the CDR3: TGTGCCAGCAGTTACTCAAGACTGTTCTACAATGAGCAGTTCTTC.

CDR3 nucleotide sequence: TGCGCCAGCAGTCAATCCCCCGAGGGAGGTGGGTCTGGAAACACCATATATTTT. Protein product: CASSQSPEGGGSGNTIYF. V usage is TRBV23-1 and J usage is TRBJ1-3; D is uncertain. TRBV23-1 is sorted into the ORF group, with uncertain function. The CDR3 has 18 residues. Trimming took 0 bases from V and 1 from J, leaving 16 bases between them.

This clone occurred once. This chain joins TRBV7-6 and TRBJ2-2; D gene unclear. The germline gives CDR1 SGHVS, CDR2 FNYEAQ. CDR3 length: 14 amino acids. V gave up 5 bases and J gave up 5 bases, with 12 bases separating them. CDR3 residues: CASSPVTQTGELFF. Written as DNA, the CDR3 is TGTGCCAGCAGCCCAGTTACCCAAACCGGGGAGCTGTTTTTT.

The rearrangement uses TRBV9 and TRBJ1-1, with no clear D. CDR1 is SGDLS and CDR2 is YYNGEE in the germline V gene. V was clipped by 0 bases and J by 4 bases, with 10 bases between them. The CDR3 is 14 amino acids. In nucleotides, the CDR3 is TGTGCCAGCAGCGTAGCGGAGATCATCACTGAAGCTTTCTTT. Encoded protein: CASSVAEIITEAFF.

The chain employs TRBV7-8 and TRBJ1-2, with D maybe TRBD1 (6 bases). V was shortened by 1 base and J by 2 bases, with 17 bases between the two germline ends. The CDR3 is 17 amino acids. Germline assignment: CDR1 SGHVS and CDR2 FQNEAQ. CDR3 bases: TGTGCCAGCAGCTTAGGGCGGCGTGTGGACAGAAACTATGGCTACACCTTC. Its protein product is CASSLGRRVDRNYGYTF.

This chain uses TRBV5-8 with TRBJ2-2; D may correspond to TRBD1 or TRBD2 (5 bases each). V gave up 2 bases and J gave up 6 bases, with 8 bases separating them. The CDR3 has 13 amino acids. Germline loops: CDR1 SGHTS, CDR2 YDEGEE. CDR3 coding DNA: TGTGCCAGCAGCTTAGGGACGCCCGGGGAGCTGTTTTTT. It yields the protein CASSLGTPGELFF.

This clone has more than one count but fewer than ten. The chain carries TRBV5-6 and TRBJ2-5; D not certain. From germline, CDR1 is SGHDT and CDR2 YYEEEE. The CDR3 has 14 residues. V gave up 1 base and J gave up 3 bases, with 10 bases separating them. CDR3 DNA: TGTGCCAGCAGCTTGAGAGAATCTAAAGAGACCCAGTACTTC. This sequence encodes CASSLRESKETQYF.

This sequence joins TRBV6-6 and TRBJ1-1, with TRBD1 as a possible D gene (6 bases). CDR3 size: 14 residues. Looked up from germline, CDR1 is MNHNY and CDR2 is SVGAGI (reference sequence). V lost 0 bases, J lost 4 bases, and 9 bases lay in between. Written as DNA, the CDR3 is TGTGCCAGCAGTTACTCGAGGGGGACCACTGAAGCTTTCTTT. Protein: CASSYSRGTTEAFF.

This rearrangement joins TRBV2 to TRBJ1-2; 9 positions match TRBD1. The CDR3 is 17 residues long. Germline loops: CDR1 SNHLY, CDR2 FYNNEI. V lost 6 bases, J lost 5 bases, and 16 bases stayed unmatched. CDR3: CASRGGKAGTGWYGYTF. As DNA, the CDR3 is TGTGCCAGCAGAGGGGGCAAAGCGGGGACAGGGTGGTATGGCTACACCTTC.

CDR3 in amino acids: CASSGGSNYEQYV. In DNA, the CDR3 is TGTGCCAGTTCGGGGGGCAGTAACTACGAGCAGTACGTC. J is TRBJ2-7 and V is TRBV28; the D gene is possibly TRBD2 (7 bases). Germline CDR1 MDHEN, CDR2 SYDVKM. V dropped 9 bases and J dropped 3 bases, with 15 bases sitting between them. The CDR3 loop spans 13 amino acids.

This clone was seen more than once but under ten times. The chain recombines TRBV25-1 with TRBJ1-1; D is possibly TRBD1 (6 bases). The CDR3 loop spans 12 amino acids. Germline CDR1 is MGHDK and CDR2 is SYGVNS. The germline V and J ends were trimmed by 8 bases and 4 bases, with 11 bases remaining between them. The CDR3 coding sequence is TGTGCCAGCGGCAGGGGCGGCACTGAAGCTTTCTTT. This codes for CASGRGGTEAFF. The full variable domain, in which reference TRBV25-1 and TRBJ1-1 provide the parts outside the CDR3, is EADIYQTPRYLVIGTGKKITLECSQTMGHDKMYWYQQDPGMELHLIHYSYGVNSTEKGDLSSESTVSRIRTEHFPLTLESARPSHTSQYLCASGRGGTEAFFGQGTRLTVV.

This clone came up a few times. This chain uses TRBV28 with TRBJ1-6; possibly TRBD1 for D (6 bases). The CDR3 has 15 residues. Germline V CDR1 and CDR2: MDHEN, SYDVKM. Trimming took off 5 bases at V and 9 bases at J, with 17 bases between the two ends. CDR3: CASSPQQGAGSPLHF. In nucleotides, the CDR3 is TGTGCCAGCAGTCCACAACAGGGTGCAGGTTCACCCCTCCACTTT.

The chain couples TRBV4-1 to TRBJ2-7; no definite D call. Trimming took off 2 bases at V and 0 bases at J, with 5 bases between the two ends. Germline CDR1 and CDR2: MGHRA and YSYEKL. The CDR3 is made up of 13 amino acids. CDR3 DNA: TGCGCCAGCAGCCAAAGGCGCTCCTACGAGCAGTACTTC. This translates into CASSQRRSYEQYF.

The chain combines TRBV5-1 with TRBJ2-5; D might be TRBD2 (6 bases). CDR1 and CDR2 (germline): SGHRS, YFSETQ. This CDR3 has 15 residues. Deletions cut 5 bases from V and 1 base from J, with 15 bases between. CDR3 sequence (DNA): TGCGCCAGCAGTGAACTAGCTAATGCCCAAGAGACCCAGTACTTC. Translated: CASSELANAQETQYF.

This clone showed up just once. This chain uses TRBV5-6 with TRBJ2-7, with TRBD2 identical over 7 bases. Germline CDR1 is SGHDT and CDR2 is YYEEEE. The junction had 9 bases not matched to a gene; V was cut back by 6 bases and J by 0 bases. The CDR3 runs 15 residues. The CDR3 region is CASTMRGRNSYEQYF. Here the CDR3 DNA reads TGTGCCAGCACCATGCGGGGGAGGAACTCCTACGAGCAGTACTTC.

The genes are TRBV7-6 and TRBJ2-7, with TRBD1 matching 10 bases. The CDR3 is made up of 15 amino acids. CDR1 and CDR2 (germline): SGHVS, FNYEAQ. With 5 bases clipped from V and 2 bases from J, the junction kept 6 bases outside the gene matches. CDR3 residues: CASSPGDRGTYEQYF. CDR3 coding DNA: TGTGCCAGCAGCCCAGGGGACAGGGGCACCTACGAGCAGTACTTC. Full variable domain (remainder filled in from reference TRBV7-6 and TRBJ2-7): GAGVSQSPRYKVTKRGQDVALRCDPISGHVSLYWYRQALGQGPEFLTYFNYEAQQDKSGLPNDRFSAERPEGSISTLTIQRTEQRDSAMYRCASSPGDRGTYEQYFGPGTRLTVT.